The T cell receptor beta chain described here comes from a study of a mutant IDH1 vaccine in newly diagnosed glioma. Comments on this clone: Its antigen is unidentified.

Germline CDR1 is MGHRA and CDR2 is YSYEKL. This CDR3 has 16 residues. Germline trimming cut 4 bases from V and 3 bases from J; bases unmatched to any gene: 7. Sequencing was performed with immunoSEQ multiplex PCR; in TCRdb, only in-frame clones are kept and a portion is missing. The sample holds tens of thousands of clones, roughly 81% seen once. The time point was: week 35, safety follow-up. Every single dose of the vaccine, 300 ug of mutant IDH1 20-mer peptide, came with topical imiquimod. The chain joins TRBV4-1 to TRBJ2-5, with 11 nucleotides matching TRBD2. The sample consisted of PBMCs, taken from a glioma patient whose treatment included an IDH1 peptide vaccine. This clonotype originated in a man aged 40-55 years with glioma. The CDR3: CASSPLGLADEETQYF. CDR3 bases: TGCGCCAGCAGCCCGCTGGGACTAGCGGACGAAGAGACCCAGTACTTC.